The 19 T cell receptor beta chains presented below share a single source sample, sequenced in a study of OX40 agonist ivuxolimab in advanced cancers. Method: immunoSEQ multiplex PCR; TCRdb's copy keeps in-frame clones and lacks some. The table has approximately 100,000 clones, under 85% seen once. This specimen was CD4+ or CD8+ T cells sorted from blood, taken in a trial of the OX40 agonist ivuxolimab. All receptors derive from an adult with an advanced solid tumor such as melanoma, head and neck, liver or kidney cancer.

V and J are TRBV5-1 and TRBJ2-1; D is unresolved. Germline CDR1 reads SGHRS; CDR2 reads YFSETQ. The CDR3 loop spans 13 amino acids. V lost 0 bases, J lost 13 bases, and 14 bases lay in between. The chain's CDR3 is CASSLEPAGDQFF. The CDR3 DNA is TGCGCCAGCAGCTTGGAGCCCGCCGGCGACCAGTTCTTC. Full variable domain (rest looked up from reference TRBV5-1 and TRBJ2-1): KAGVTQTPRYLIKTRGQQVTLSCSPISGHRSVSWYQQTPGQGLQFLFEYFSETQRNKGNFPGRFSGRQFSNSRSEMNVSTLELGDSALYLCASSLEPAGDQFFGPGTRLTVL.

The genes are TRBV19 and TRBJ2-1; possible D gene TRBD2, 5 bases. This CDR3 region has 14 residues. The germline V gene encodes CDR1 LNHDA and CDR2 SQIVND (reference sequence). With 5 bases removed from V and 2 bases from J, the gap between germline ends came to 10 bases. In DNA form, the CDR3 reads TGTGCCAGTAGTTCCCTAGCAACCTACAATGAGCAGTTCTTC. Protein: CASSSLATYNEQFF. The complete variable domain, with remaining parts taken from reference TRBV19 and TRBJ2-1, reads DGGITQSPKYLFRKEGQNVTLSCEQNLNHDAMYWYRQDPGQGLRLIYYSQIVNDFQKGDIAEGYSVSREKKESFPLTVTSAQKNPTAFYLCASSSLATYNEQFFGPGTRLTVL.

The V gene is TRBV27, the J gene TRBJ2-7, with D tentatively TRBD2 (6 bases). The CDR3 length is 14 residues. Per germline, CDR1 MNHEY and CDR2 SMNVEV (reference sequence). Between the trimmed V and J ends, which lost 6 bases and 4 bases, there was a span of 16 bases. CDR3 nucleotide sequence: TGTGCCAGCAGAGCGGGCAGTGGAACGTACGAGCAGTACTTC. Its translation is CASRAGSGTYEQYF.

J is TRBJ2-1 and V is TRBV5-1; D not certain. Trimming left V 0 bases short and J 4 bases short, with 11 bases between. The CDR3 covers 15 residues. Germline V gene data show CDR1 as SGHRS and CDR2 as YFSETQ. The CDR3 reads CASSLVQNQYNEQFF. DNA for the CDR3: TGCGCCAGCAGCTTGGTACAGAACCAATACAATGAGCAGTTCTTC.

This chain connects TRBV5-6 to TRBJ1-1, with 9 bases matching TRBD1. Per germline, CDR1 SGHDT and CDR2 YYEEEE. The CDR3 is made up of 14 amino acids. J lost 5 bases, V lost 5 bases, and 7 bases had no gene match. CDR3 in amino acids: CASRQDRGGTEAFF. DNA of the CDR3: TGTGCCAGCAGACAAGACAGGGGGGGAACTGAAGCTTTCTTT.

The V gene is TRBV5-6, the J gene TRBJ1-4; D is uncertain. Trimming removed 1 base at V and 6 bases at J, with 7 bases between. CDR3 length equals 13 residues. Germline values: CDR1 SGHDT, CDR2 YYEEEE. The CDR3 loop is CASSLPGDEKLFF. In DNA, the CDR3 is TGTGCCAGCAGCTTGCCTGGGGATGAAAAACTGTTTTTT.

This chain joins TRBV5-1 and TRBJ2-7; TRBD2 might be the D (5 bases). There are 14 residues in the CDR3. Germline-derived CDR1 and CDR2 are SGHRS and YFSETQ. V was cut by 0 bases and J by 2 bases, with 9 bases left in between. The CDR3 DNA reads as TGCGCCAGCAGCTTGGCTGGGAGAGCCTACGAGCAGTACTTC. It translates to CASSLAGRAYEQYF.

This chain links TRBV9 with TRBJ2-2; D is unresolved. Trimming cost V 0 bases and J 8 bases, with 8 bases left between them. CDR3 length equals 13 residues. CDR1 and CDR2 (germline): SGDLS, YYNGEE. As DNA, the CDR3 is TGTGCCAGCAGCGTAGGGATCCGTGGGGAGCTGTTTTTT. Translated: CASSVGIRGELFF.

This clone was seen more than once but under ten times. The chain combines TRBV13 with TRBJ2-1; D not resolved. Germline V gene sequence: CDR1 PRHDT, CDR2 FYEKMQ (reference sequence). This CDR3 is built from 11 residues. V was trimmed by 9 bases and J by 5 bases, leaving 8 bases between them. The CDR3 loop reads CASQLDNEQFF. The CDR3 DNA reads as TGTGCCAGTCAACTGGACAATGAGCAGTTCTTC.

The chain employs TRBV19 and TRBJ1-2; D may be TRBD1 (6 bases). The CDR3 is 14 amino acids. The germline V gene encodes CDR1 LNHDA and CDR2 SQIVND (reference sequence). The ends were cut back, 8 bases at V and 4 bases at J, with 17 bases in the middle. CDR3 sequence reads: CASHLQGEGYGYTF. In DNA form, the CDR3 reads TGTGCCAGTCACTTACAGGGAGAAGGCTATGGCTACACCTTC.

The CDR3 loop reads CASSSLTGGEQYF. In DNA, the CDR3 is TGTGCCAGTAGTAGCCTAACAGGGGGCGAGCAGTACTTC. V is TRBV19 and J is TRBJ2-7, with 8 nucleotides matching TRBD1. CDR3 length: 13 residues. From germline, CDR1 is LNHDA and CDR2 SQIVND (reference sequence). Trimming at V came to 4 bases and at J to 6 bases, leaving 5 bases not matched to a gene.

This chain uses TRBV18 with TRBJ2-1; 8 bases map to TRBD1. Germline trimming cut 3 bases from V and 6 bases from J; bases unmatched to any gene: 13. The CDR3 sequence is 17 residues long. Germline assignment: CDR1 KGHSH and CDR2 LQKENI. The chain's CDR3 is CASSPLPPTGVSNEQFF. The CDR3 region has the DNA TGTGCCAGCTCACCCCTACCACCGACAGGGGTGAGCAATGAGCAGTTCTTC.

The chain is built from TRBV11-3 and TRBJ1-4; 7 nucleotides line up with TRBD1. V was clipped by 4 bases and J by 4 bases; unmatched bases: 6. The CDR3 has 15 amino acids. Germline lookup yields CDR1 SGHNT and CDR2 YENEEA. For the CDR3, the DNA is TGTGCCAGCAGCTCGGGACAGAGTTATAATGAAAAACTGTTTTTT. It codes for CASSSGQSYNEKLFF.

The rearrangement joins TRBV13 to TRBJ2-4; D not resolved. Trimming cost V 5 bases and J 0 bases, with 8 bases left between them. Germline values: CDR1 PRHDT, CDR2 FYEKMQ (reference sequence). The CDR3 length is 14 residues. The CDR3 loop reads CASSPMIAKNIQYF. DNA for the CDR3: TGTGCCAGCAGCCCCATGATAGCCAAAAACATTCAGTACTTC.

This chain joins TRBV20-1 and TRBJ2-7; D remains ambiguous. The V gene's germline CDR1 is DFQATT and CDR2 SNEGSKA (reference sequence). CDR3 length equals 11 residues. Trimming pared 3 bases from V and 2 bases from J, leaving 5 bases between. CDR3: CSASLTYEQYF. The CDR3 DNA sequence: TGCAGTGCTAGCTTAACCTACGAGCAGTACTTC.

The chain combines TRBV21-1 with TRBJ2-7; the D call TRBD1 from the table was never checked on the DNA. TRBV21-1 is a listed pseudogene. This CDR3 has 16 amino acids. For the CDR3, the DNA is TGTGCCAGCAGCCACCGGGACAGTACCGCATCCTACGAGCAGTACTTC. It yields the protein CASSHRDSTASYEQYF.

The V call is TRBV7-6, the J call TRBJ1-1, with D maybe TRBD1 (5 bases). The germline V gene encodes CDR1 SGHVS and CDR2 FNYEAQ. The CDR3 sequence is 16 residues long. Trimming shortened V by 7 bases and J by 1 base, and 19 bases separated the two germline ends. The DNA of the CDR3 is TGTGCCAGCACCTCGTCTCGGACATCTGGGAACACTGAAGCTTTCTTT. Its protein product is CASTSSRTSGNTEAFF.

This chain uses TRBV7-2 with TRBJ2-3; D gene unclear. The ends were cut back, 0 bases at V and 4 bases at J, with 11 bases in the middle. The germline gives CDR1 SGHTA, CDR2 FQGNSA. This CDR3 spans 15 amino acids. The CDR3 DNA reads as TGTGCCAGCAGCTTAGCTACGGGTTTCGCAGATACGCAGTATTTT. Translated: CASSLATGFADTQYF.

CDR3 in amino acids: CASSVRAGELFF. DNA of the CDR3: TGTGCCAGCAGCGTAAGGGCCGGGGAGCTGTTTTTT. The chain joins TRBV9 to TRBJ2-2; D is ambiguous. Trimming shortened V by 1 base and J by 6 bases, and 4 bases separated the two germline ends. The CDR3 has 12 residues. Germline V gene data show CDR1 as SGDLS and CDR2 as YYNGEE.